Detailed here is one TCR beta chain. Its target is not known. V was shortened by 5 bases and J by 4 bases, with 14 bases between the two germline ends. CDR1 and CDR2 from the germline V gene are MGHRA and YSYEKL. There are 14 residues in the CDR3. The data were obtained in a study of cytomegalovirus exposure and HLA in healthy donors. Study as a whole: Counted in an early data release were approximately 80 million unique TCRs from HLA-typed donors. Overall study results and limits: Of the V segments, some could not be distinguished, including TRBV6-2 and TRBV6-3, and were excluded. Altogether, some 170 TCR beta chains were recorded as cytomegalovirus-associated. Most TCR beta V segments were productive about 90% or about 30% of the time in an earlier analysis.

The PCR used 60 Vbeta and 13 Jbeta primers. The repertoire was sequenced with immunoSEQ multiplex PCR; TCRdb's copy has only in-frame clones and lacks some. Altogether more than 85,000 clones are present, around 85% being singletons, with the ten largest covering approximately 6.9%. This sequence joins TRBV4-1 and TRBJ1-1; D is ambiguous. The sample was PBMCs. The TCR sequence derives from a man aged 25 to 40 in good health and CMV-seropositive. The CDR3 coding sequence is TGCGCCAGCAGCACCCGGTCCGGCGGCACTGAAGCTTTCTTT. Amino acids: CASSTRSGGTEAFF.